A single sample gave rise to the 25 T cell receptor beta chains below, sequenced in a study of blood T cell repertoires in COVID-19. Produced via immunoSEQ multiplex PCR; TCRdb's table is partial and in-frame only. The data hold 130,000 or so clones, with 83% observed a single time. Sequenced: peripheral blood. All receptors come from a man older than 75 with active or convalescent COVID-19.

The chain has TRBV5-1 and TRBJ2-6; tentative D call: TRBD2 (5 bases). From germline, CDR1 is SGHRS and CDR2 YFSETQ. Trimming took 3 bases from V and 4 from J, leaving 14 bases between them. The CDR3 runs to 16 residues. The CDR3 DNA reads TGCGCCAGCAGCTCCGGGATTACAGCCGGGGCCAACGTCCTGACTTTC. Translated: CASSSGITAGANVLTF. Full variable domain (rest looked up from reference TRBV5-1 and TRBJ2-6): KAGVTQTPRYLIKTRGQQVTLSCSPISGHRSVSWYQQTPGQGLQFLFEYFSETQRNKGNFPGRFSGRQFSNSRSEMNVSTLELGDSALYLCASSSGITAGANVLTFGAGSRLTVL.

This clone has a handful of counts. The CDR3 sequence is CASSFVGVAYEQYF. The CDR3, as DNA: TGTGCCAGCAGTTTTGTAGGGGTTGCCTACGAGCAGTACTTC. This chain uses TRBV27 with TRBJ2-7, with a possible D match to TRBD1 (5 bases). V was pared by 3 bases and J by 2 bases, with 11 bases between. The CDR3 runs 14 residues. In germline, CDR1 is MNHEY, CDR2 SMNVEV (reference sequence).

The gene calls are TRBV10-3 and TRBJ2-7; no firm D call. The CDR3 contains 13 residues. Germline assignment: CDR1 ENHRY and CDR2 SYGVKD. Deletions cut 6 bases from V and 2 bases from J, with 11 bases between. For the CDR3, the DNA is TGTGCCATCAGAGCGACTGGTCCCTACGAGCAGTACTTC. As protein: CAIRATGPYEQYF.

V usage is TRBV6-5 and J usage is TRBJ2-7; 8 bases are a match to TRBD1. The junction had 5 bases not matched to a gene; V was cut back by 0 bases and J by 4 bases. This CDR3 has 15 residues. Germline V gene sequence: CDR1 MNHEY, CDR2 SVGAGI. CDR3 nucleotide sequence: TGTGCCAGCAGTTACTCGAAAACAGGGGGGTACGAGCAGTACTTC. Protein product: CASSYSKTGGYEQYF.

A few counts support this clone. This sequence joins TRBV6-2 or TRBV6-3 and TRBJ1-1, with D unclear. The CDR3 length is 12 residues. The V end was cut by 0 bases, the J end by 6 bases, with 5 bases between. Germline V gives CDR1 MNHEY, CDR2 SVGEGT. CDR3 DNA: TGTGCCAGCAGTTACTCGGGCTCTGAAGCTTTCTTT. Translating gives CASSYSGSEAFF.

Here the CDR3 DNA reads TGTGCCAGCAGTTACGGGGGGGCCTCTGGGGCCAACGTCCTGACTTTC. Encoded protein: CASSYGGASGANVLTF. This chain joins TRBV6-5 and TRBJ2-6, with D maybe TRBD2 (7 bases). This CDR3 is 16 amino acids long. The germline V gene has CDR1 MNHEY and CDR2 SVGAGI. V shed 2 bases and J shed 0 bases, with 8 bases lying between them.

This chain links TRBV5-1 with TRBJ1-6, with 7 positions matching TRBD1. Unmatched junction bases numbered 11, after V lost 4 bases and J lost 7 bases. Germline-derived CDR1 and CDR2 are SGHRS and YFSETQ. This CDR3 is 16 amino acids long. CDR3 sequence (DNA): TGCGCCAGCAGCCCCTCGGGTGGACAGGAAAATTCACCCCTCCACTTT. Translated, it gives CASSPSGGQENSPLHF.

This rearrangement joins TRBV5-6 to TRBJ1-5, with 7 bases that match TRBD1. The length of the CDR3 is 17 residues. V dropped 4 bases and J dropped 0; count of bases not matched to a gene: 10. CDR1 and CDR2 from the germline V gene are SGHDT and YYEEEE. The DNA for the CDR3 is TGTGCCAGCAGCGGCGGGACAGATCTAAATAGCAATCAGCCCCAGCATTTT. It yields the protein CASSGGTDLNSNQPQHF.

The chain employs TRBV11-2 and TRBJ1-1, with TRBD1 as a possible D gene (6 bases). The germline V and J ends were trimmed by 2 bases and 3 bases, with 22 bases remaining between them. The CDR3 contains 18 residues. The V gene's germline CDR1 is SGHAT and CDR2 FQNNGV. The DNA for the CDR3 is TGTGCCAGCAGCTTACAACCCCGAACAGGGCCAGGGGACACTGAAGCTTTCTTT. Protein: CASSLQPRTGPGDTEAFF. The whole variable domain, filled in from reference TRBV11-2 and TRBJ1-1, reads EAGVAQSPRYKIIEKRQSVAFWCNPISGHATLYWYQQILGQGPKLLIQFQNNGVVDDSQLPKDRFSAERLKGVDSTLKIQPAKLEDSAVYLCASSLQPRTGPGDTEAFFGQGTRLTVV.

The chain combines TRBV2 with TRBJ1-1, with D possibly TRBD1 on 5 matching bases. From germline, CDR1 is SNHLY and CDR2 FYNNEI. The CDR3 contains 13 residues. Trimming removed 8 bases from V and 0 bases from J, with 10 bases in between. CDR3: CASWDSMNTEAFF. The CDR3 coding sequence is TGTGCCAGCTGGGACTCCATGAACACTGAAGCTTTCTTT.

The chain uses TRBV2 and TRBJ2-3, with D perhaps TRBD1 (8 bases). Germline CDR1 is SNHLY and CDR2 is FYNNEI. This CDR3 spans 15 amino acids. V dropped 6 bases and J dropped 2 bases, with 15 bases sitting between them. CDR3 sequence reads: CASSRGRGSTDTQYF. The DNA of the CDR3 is TGTGCCAGCAGCAGGGGGCGGGGGTCCACAGATACGCAGTATTTT.

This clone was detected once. CDR3 DNA: TGTGCCAGCAGTACCGGGACAGGGATTGTTCAGGGGCTGTTTTTT. This codes for CASSTGTGIVQGLFF. The V and J genes are TRBV6-2 or TRBV6-3 and TRBJ2-2; 9 bases line up with TRBD1. CDR3 length: 15 amino acids. Trimming took 5 bases from V and 13 from J; bases not matched to a gene: 14. CDR1 and CDR2 from the germline V gene are MNHEY and SVGEGT.

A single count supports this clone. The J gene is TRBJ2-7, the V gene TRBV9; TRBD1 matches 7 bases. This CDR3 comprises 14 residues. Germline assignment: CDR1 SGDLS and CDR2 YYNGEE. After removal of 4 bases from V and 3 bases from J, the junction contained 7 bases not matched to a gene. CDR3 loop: CASSPGTVSYEQYF. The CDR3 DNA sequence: TGTGCCAGCAGCCCCGGGACAGTAAGCTACGAGCAGTACTTC.

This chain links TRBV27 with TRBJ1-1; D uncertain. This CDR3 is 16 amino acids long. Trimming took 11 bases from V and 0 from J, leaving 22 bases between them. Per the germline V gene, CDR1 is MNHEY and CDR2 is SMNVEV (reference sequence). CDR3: CAPRSVGRRMNTEAFF. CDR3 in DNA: TGTGCCCCGCGAAGTGTTGGCAGGCGCATGAACACTGAAGCTTTCTTT.

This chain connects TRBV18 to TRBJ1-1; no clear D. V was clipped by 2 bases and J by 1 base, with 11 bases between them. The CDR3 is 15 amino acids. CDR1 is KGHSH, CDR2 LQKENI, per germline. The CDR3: CASSPSHRGNTEAFF. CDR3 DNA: TGTGCCAGCTCACCATCCCACCGCGGGAACACTGAAGCTTTCTTT.

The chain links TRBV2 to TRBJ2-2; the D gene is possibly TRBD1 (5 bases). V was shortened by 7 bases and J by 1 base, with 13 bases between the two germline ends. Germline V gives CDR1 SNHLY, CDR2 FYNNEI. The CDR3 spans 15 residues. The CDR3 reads CASIREDMNTGELFF. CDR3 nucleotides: TGTGCCAGCATAAGAGAGGACATGAACACCGGGGAGCTGTTTTTT.

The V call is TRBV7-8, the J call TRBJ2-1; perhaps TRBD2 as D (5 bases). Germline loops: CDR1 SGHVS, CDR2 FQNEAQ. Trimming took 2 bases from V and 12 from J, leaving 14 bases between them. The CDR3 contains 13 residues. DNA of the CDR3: TGTGCCAGCAGCTTATCCGGGGTGGGGTGGCAGTTCTTC. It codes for CASSLSGVGWQFF.

The CDR3 is CASSQELAGEQFF. CDR3 nucleotides: TGCGCCAGCAGCCAGGAACTAGCGGGGGAGCAGTTCTTC. The genes are TRBV4-3 and TRBJ2-1; 10 bases are shared with TRBD2. The trim removed 3 bases at V and 10 bases at J, leaving 3 bases unmatched. From germline, CDR1 is LGHNA and CDR2 YSLEER. The length of the CDR3 is 13 residues.

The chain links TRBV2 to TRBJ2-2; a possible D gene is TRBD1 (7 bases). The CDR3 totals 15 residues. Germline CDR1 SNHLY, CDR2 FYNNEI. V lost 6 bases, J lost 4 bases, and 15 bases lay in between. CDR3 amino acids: CASRAGGDSTGELFF. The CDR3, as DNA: TGTGCCAGCAGGGCGGGCGGGGACAGCACCGGGGAGCTGTTTTTT.

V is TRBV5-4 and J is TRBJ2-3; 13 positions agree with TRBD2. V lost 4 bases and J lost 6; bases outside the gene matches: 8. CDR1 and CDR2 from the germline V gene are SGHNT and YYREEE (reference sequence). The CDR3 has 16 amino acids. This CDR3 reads CASSRTTSGGLDTQYF. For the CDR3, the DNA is TGTGCCAGCAGCCGGACGACTAGCGGGGGGTTGGATACGCAGTATTTT.

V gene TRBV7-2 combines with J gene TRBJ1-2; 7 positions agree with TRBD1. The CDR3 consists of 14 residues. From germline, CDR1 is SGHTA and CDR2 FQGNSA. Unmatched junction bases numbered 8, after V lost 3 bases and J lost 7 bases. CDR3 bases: TGTGCCAGCAGCTTCATAGGGGGCGCGAGTGGCTACACCTTC. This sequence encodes CASSFIGGASGYTF.

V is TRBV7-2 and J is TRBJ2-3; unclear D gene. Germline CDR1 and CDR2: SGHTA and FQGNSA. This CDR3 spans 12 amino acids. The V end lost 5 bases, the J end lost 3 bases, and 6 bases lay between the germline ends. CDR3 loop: CASSILTDTQYF. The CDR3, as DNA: TGTGCCAGCAGCATCCTTACAGATACGCAGTATTTT.

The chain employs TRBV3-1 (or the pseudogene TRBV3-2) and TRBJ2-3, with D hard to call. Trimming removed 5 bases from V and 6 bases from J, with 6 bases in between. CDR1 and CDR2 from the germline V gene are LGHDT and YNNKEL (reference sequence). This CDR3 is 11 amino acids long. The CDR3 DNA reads TGTGCCAGCAGCTCACTGGATACGCAGTATTTT. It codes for CASSSLDTQYF.

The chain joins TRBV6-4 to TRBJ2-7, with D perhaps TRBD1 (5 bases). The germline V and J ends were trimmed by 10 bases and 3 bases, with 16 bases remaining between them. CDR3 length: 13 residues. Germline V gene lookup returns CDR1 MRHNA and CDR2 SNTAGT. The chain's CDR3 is CATSTAEDYEQYF. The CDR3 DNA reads TGTGCCACTTCGACAGCCGAAGACTACGAGCAGTACTTC.

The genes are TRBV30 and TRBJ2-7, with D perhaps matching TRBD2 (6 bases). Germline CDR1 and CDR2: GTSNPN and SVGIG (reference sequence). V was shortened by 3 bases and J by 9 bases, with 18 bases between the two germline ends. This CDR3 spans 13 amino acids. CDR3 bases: TGTGCCTGGAGAGATACCGCCGGGACTTGGCAGTACTTC. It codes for CAWRDTAGTWQYF. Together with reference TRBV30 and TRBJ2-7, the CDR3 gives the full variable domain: SQTIHQWPATLVQPVGSPLSLECTVEGTSNPNLYWYRQAAGRGLQLLFYSVGIGQISSEVPQNLSASRPQDRQFILSSKKLLLSDSGFYLCAWRDTAGTWQYFGPGTRLTVT.